The sequence of this T cell receptor beta chain was determined in a study of T cells in Graves' hyperthyroidism and ophthalmopathy. This CDR3 is 14 amino acids long. CDR1 and CDR2 (germline): SGHAT, FQNNGV. The ends were cut back, 5 bases at V and 3 bases at J, with 13 bases in the middle. The sample holds many counts of this clonotype. The CDR3 regions of TCR beta were amplified from RNA transcripts. Using the HTBI primer set, a first-round RT-PCR was run on the TCR CDR3. TCRdb re-called the multiplex PCR reads through MiXCR, storing one row per CDR3 protein. The repertoire holds about 620,000 distinct CDR3 sequences, with about a sixth as singletons.

Material: blood. The source is a woman aged 30 to 39 with Graves' hyperthyroidism. V gene TRBV11-2 combines with J gene TRBJ1-1; D is uncertain. The CDR3 DNA is TGTGCCAGCAGCCAAGTAGACGGAGACACTGAAGCTTTCTTT. It codes for CASSQVDGDTEAFF.